Below, 5 T cell receptor beta chains from the same sample are listed, as sequenced in a study of blood T cells in healthy people across ages. For the second PCR, which ran for roughly 6 to 11 cycles, a sample-barcoded 5' primer and a J-beta primer mix were used. TCRdb used MiXCR to reprocess the 5' RACE reads, holding one entry per CDR3 protein. The sample includes roughly 1,700,000 distinct CDR3 sequences, roughly 28% of them seen just once. The sample consisted of blood. The receptor source for this set is a woman in her 30s in good health.

The chain employs TRBV6-1 and TRBJ1-1; TRBD1 might be the D (5 bases). Trimming pared 0 bases from V and 5 bases from J, leaving 13 bases between. The CDR3 extends over 15 amino acids. Germline V gives CDR1 MNHNS, CDR2 SASEGT. In DNA, the CDR3 is TGTGCCAGCAGTGAAGCGCGCAGGGTACGTACTGAAGCTTTCTTT. Translating it yields CASSEARRVRTEAFF.

This clonotype occurred many times. V usage is TRBV29-1 and J usage is TRBJ2-5; 7 nucleotides align to TRBD1. The V gene end was trimmed by 7 bases and the J gene end by 2 bases; junction bases not matched to a gene: 7. The CDR3 has 13 amino acids. CDR1 is SQVTM, CDR2 ANQGSEA, per germline. CDR3 protein: CSAAKTGQETQYF. The CDR3 nucleotides read TGCAGCGCTGCAAAGACAGGGCAAGAGACCCAGTACTTC.

This clonotype has at least ten counts. The chain carries TRBV20-1 and TRBJ2-7; D may correspond to TRBD1 or TRBD2 (5 bases each). Germline-derived CDR1 and CDR2 are DFQATT and SNEGSKA (reference sequence). The CDR3 has 13 amino acids. V was cut by 5 bases and J by 0 bases, with 11 bases left in between. The CDR3 reads CSAGDRSSYEQYF. The CDR3 bases are TGCAGTGCTGGGGACCGTAGCTCCTACGAGCAGTACTTC.

This clonotype was seen a handful of times. J is TRBJ2-3 and V is TRBV12-3 or TRBV12-4; 9 nucleotides match TRBD2. The CDR3 consists of 16 residues. V lost 5 bases to trimming and J lost 6 bases; unmatched junction nucleotides: 12. The CDR3 region has the DNA TGTGCCAGCAGTCCCCCACTAGCGGGCGTCGGGGATACGCAGTATTTT. Translation: CASSPPLAGVGDTQYF.

The chain uses TRBV18 and TRBJ1-1, with unresolved D. The CDR3 runs 13 residues. Trimming shortened V by 5 bases and J by 4 bases, and 11 bases separated the two germline ends. CDR1 is KGHSH and CDR2 is LQKENI in the germline V gene. The CDR3 spells CASSLTESTEAFF. For the CDR3, the DNA is TGTGCCAGCTCATTAACAGAGTCCACTGAAGCTTTCTTT.